The 7 T cell receptor beta chains in this list originate from one sample, sequenced in a study of patients and donors after allogeneic stem cell transplantation. MiXCR, applied by TCRdb to the RT-PCR reads, yields one record per CDR3 protein. The sample carries under 30,000 distinct CDR3 sequences, around 40% recorded once. Sequenced input: blood, either unsorted or a sorted T cell fraction (not recorded which). These receptors all stem from a human donor who was either an allogeneic HSCT recipient or a stem cell or donor lymphocyte infusion donor (not recorded which). It is not recorded whose cells these are; they may come from a transplant donor.

In this sample, this clonotype turned up a few times. The V call is TRBV4-2, the J call TRBJ2-1; D is perhaps TRBD2 (5 bases). The CDR3 extends over 12 amino acids. With 4 bases removed from V and 11 bases from J, the gap between germline ends came to 12 bases. Germline assignment: CDR1 LGHNA and CDR2 YNFKEQ. The CDR3 here is CASSPEGSKQFF. DNA for the CDR3: TGTGCCAGCAGCCCAGAGGGCTCGAAGCAGTTCTTC.

V gene TRBV6-5 combines with J gene TRBJ2-7, with D unresolved. Germline V gene lookup returns CDR1 MNHEY and CDR2 SVGAGI. The CDR3 length is 14 residues. Trimming removed 0 bases from V and 1 base from J, with 7 bases in between. Written as DNA, the CDR3 is TGTGCCAGCAGTTACTCGGACCAATCCTACGAGCAGTACTTC. Translated, it gives CASSYSDQSYEQYF.

The rearrangement joins TRBV6-1 to TRBJ1-1; a weak D match, TRBD1 (6 bases). V lost 7 bases to trimming and J lost 4 bases, with 10 bases between them. Germline lookup yields CDR1 MNHNS and CDR2 SASEGT. The CDR3 contains 12 residues. The chain's CDR3 is CASTGQLTEAFF. CDR3 nucleotides: TGTGCCAGCACCGGACAGCTCACTGAAGCTTTCTTT.

A single count supports this clonotype. CDR3 nucleotide sequence: TGCGCCAGCAGCAACAGTGGGAGTATGATAGAGACCCAGTACTTC. Protein: CASSNSGSMIETQYF. The rearrangement links TRBV5-1 to TRBJ2-5; D possibly corresponds to TRBD2 (5 bases). The CDR3 length is 15 residues. Germline values: CDR1 SGHRS, CDR2 YFSETQ. Trimming took 4 bases from V and 4 from J, leaving 17 bases between them. Supplemented by reference TRBV5-1 and TRBJ2-5, the full variable domain reads KAGVTQTPRYLIKTRGQQVTLSCSPISGHRSVSWYQQTPGQGLQFLFEYFSETQRNKGNFPGRFSGRQFSNSRSEMNVSTLELGDSALYLCASSNSGSMIETQYFGPGTRLLVL.

The gene calls are TRBV6-1 and TRBJ2-3; D not certain. This CDR3 has 14 amino acids. V was trimmed by 6 bases and J by 2 bases, leaving 12 bases between them. Germline assignment: CDR1 MNHNS and CDR2 SASEGT. The DNA for the CDR3 is TGTGCCAGCAGCACCGGACCCAACACAGATACGCAGTATTTT. This translates into CASSTGPNTDTQYF.

CDR3 in amino acids: CASSFPTDTQYF. CDR3 DNA: TGCGCCAGCAGCTTTCCGACAGATACGCAGTATTTT. The rearrangement joins TRBV5-1 to TRBJ2-3; D not certain. The V and J ends lost 2 bases and 3 bases respectively, with 4 bases between them. The CDR3 covers 12 residues. Germline values: CDR1 SGHRS, CDR2 YFSETQ.

The CDR3 DNA sequence: TGCGCCAGCAGCTTGGTCGGGACAGGGTACGAGCAGTACTTC. Translation: CASSLVGTGYEQYF. The rearrangement joins TRBV5-1 to TRBJ2-7; 9 positions agree with TRBD1. The V segment lost 0 bases and the J segment 4 bases; nucleotides outside the gene matches: 2. The germline gives CDR1 SGHRS, CDR2 YFSETQ. The length of the CDR3 is 14 residues.